This T cell receptor beta chain was obtained from a study of shared clonotypes between healthy human individuals. The overall study: Each donor's CD4 naive and CD4 memory cells filled three plates apiece, CD8 naive two, and CD8 memory one.

The CDR3 loop spans 15 amino acids. V was clipped by 2 bases and J by 7 bases; unmatched bases: 5. Germline V gives CDR1 ENHRY, CDR2 SYGVKD. Naive-designated CD8 cells lacked CD45RO, were positively enriched for CCR7, and omitted terminally differentiated effector memory CD45RA+ cells. TCRdb's table, derived via immunoSEQ multiplex PCR, lists solely in-frame clones and lacks some. Of millions of clones in the sample, over 85% are singletons; the top ten hold 1% to 1.3%. The sample taken for sequencing was naive CD8+ T cells sorted from blood. The chain links TRBV10-3 to TRBJ2-1; the match to TRBD1 covers 10 bases. The clonotype was recovered from a man younger than 35 in good health. The CDR3, as DNA: TGTGCCATCAGTGAGCGACAGGGGGCGGCGAATGAGCAGTTCTTC. Encoded protein: CAISERQGAANEQFF.